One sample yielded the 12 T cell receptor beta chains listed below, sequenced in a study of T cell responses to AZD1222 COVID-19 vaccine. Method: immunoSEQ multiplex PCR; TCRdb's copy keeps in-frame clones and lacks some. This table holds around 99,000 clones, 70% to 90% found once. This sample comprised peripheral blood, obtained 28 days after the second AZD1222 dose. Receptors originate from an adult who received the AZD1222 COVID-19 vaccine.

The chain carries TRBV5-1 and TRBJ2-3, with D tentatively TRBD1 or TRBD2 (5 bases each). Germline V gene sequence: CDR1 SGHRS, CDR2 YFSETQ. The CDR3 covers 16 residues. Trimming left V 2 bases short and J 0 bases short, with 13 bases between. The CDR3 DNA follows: TGCGCCAGCAGCTTAGGGACGTACGGCAGCACAGATACGCAGTATTTT. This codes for CASSLGTYGSTDTQYF.

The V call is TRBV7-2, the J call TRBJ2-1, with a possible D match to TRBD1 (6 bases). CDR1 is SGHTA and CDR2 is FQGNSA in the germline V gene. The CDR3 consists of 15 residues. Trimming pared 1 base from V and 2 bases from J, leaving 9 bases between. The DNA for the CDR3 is TGTGCCAGCAGCTTAGGAGGGGGTACCTACAATGAGCAGTTCTTC. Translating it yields CASSLGGGTYNEQFF. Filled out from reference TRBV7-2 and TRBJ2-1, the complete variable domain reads GAGVSQSPSNKVTEKGKDVELRCDPISGHTALYWYRQSLGQGLEFLIYFQGNSAPDKSGLPSDRFSAERTGGSVSTLTIQRTQQEDSAVYLCASSLGGGTYNEQFFGPGTRLTVL.

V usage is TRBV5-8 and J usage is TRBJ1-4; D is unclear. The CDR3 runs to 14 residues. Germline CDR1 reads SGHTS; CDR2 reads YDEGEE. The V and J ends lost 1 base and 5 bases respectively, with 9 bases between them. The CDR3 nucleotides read TGTGCCAGCAGCTTGATCTTGGGAAATGAAAAACTGTTTTTT. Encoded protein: CASSLILGNEKLFF.

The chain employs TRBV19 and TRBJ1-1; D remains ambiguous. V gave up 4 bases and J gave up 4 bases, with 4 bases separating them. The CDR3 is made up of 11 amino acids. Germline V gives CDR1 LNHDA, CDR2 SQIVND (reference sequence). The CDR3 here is CASSTSTEAFF. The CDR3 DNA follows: TGTGCCAGTAGTACCAGCACTGAAGCTTTCTTT.

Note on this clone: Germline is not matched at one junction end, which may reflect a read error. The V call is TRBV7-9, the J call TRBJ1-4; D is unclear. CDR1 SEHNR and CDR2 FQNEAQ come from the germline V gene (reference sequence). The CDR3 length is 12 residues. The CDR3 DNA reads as TGTGCCAGCAGCATATTGACTGAGGGCGAGGTTTTT. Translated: CASSILTEGEVF.

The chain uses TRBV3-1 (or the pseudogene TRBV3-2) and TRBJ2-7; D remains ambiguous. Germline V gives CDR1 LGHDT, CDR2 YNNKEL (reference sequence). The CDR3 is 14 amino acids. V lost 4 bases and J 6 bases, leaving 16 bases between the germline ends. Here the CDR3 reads CASSPRLDPLEQYF. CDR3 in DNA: TGTGCCAGCAGCCCCCGTCTGGACCCTCTCGAGCAGTACTTC.

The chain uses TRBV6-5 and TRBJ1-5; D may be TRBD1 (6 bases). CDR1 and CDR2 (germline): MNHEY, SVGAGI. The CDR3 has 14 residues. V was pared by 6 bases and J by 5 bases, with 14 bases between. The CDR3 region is CASRPTGYDQPQHF. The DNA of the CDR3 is TGTGCCAGCAGGCCCACAGGGTATGATCAGCCCCAGCATTTT.

CDR3 DNA: TGTGCCAGCAGTCGGGACTACTCCGTCTCTGGGGCCAACGTCCTGACTTTC. Encoded protein: CASSRDYSVSGANVLTF. The rearrangement links TRBV7-9 to TRBJ2-6; TRBD2 agrees at 7 bases. CDR3 size: 17 residues. V was clipped by 6 bases and J by 0 bases; unmatched bases: 8. The V gene's germline CDR1 is SEHNR and CDR2 FQNEAQ (reference sequence).

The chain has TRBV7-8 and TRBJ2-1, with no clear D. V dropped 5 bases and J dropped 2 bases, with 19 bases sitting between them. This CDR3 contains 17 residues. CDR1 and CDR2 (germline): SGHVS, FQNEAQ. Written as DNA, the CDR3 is TGTGCCAGCAGCCGGAAACCCCAGGTTCTTCCCTACAATGAGCAGTTCTTC. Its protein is CASSRKPQVLPYNEQFF.

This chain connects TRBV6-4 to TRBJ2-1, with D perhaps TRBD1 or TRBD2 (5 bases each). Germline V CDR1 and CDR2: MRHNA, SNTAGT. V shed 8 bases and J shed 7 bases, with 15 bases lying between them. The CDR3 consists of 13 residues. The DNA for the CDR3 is TGTGCCAGCTGCAGGGACCCACTGAATGAGCAGTTCTTC. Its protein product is CASCRDPLNEQFF.

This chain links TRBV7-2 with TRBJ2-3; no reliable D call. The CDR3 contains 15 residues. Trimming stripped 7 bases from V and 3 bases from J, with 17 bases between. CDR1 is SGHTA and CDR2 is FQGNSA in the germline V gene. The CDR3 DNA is TGTGCCAGCACCCTAACTCTGGTCCGTACAGATACGCAGTATTTT. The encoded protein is CASTLTLVRTDTQYF.

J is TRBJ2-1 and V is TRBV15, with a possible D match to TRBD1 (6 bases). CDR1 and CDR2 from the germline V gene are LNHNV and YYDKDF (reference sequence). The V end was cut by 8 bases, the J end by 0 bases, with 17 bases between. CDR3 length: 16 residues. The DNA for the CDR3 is TGTGCCACCGAGGGGGATACCCTGAACTCCTACAATGAGCAGTTCTTC. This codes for CATEGDTLNSYNEQFF.